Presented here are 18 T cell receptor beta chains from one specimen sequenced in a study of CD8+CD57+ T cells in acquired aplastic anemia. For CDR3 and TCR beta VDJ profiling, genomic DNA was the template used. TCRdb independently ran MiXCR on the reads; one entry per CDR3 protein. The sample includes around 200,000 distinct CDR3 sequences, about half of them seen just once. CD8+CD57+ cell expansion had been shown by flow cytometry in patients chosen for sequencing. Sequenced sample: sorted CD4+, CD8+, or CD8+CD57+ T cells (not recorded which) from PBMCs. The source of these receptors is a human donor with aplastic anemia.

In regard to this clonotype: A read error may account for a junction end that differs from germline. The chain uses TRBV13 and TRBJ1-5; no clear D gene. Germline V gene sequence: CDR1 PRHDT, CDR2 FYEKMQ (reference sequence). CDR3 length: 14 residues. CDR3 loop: CASSLGRRNQPQHF. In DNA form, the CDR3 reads TGTGCCAGCAGCTTAGGCCGCCGCAATCAGCCACAGCATTTT.

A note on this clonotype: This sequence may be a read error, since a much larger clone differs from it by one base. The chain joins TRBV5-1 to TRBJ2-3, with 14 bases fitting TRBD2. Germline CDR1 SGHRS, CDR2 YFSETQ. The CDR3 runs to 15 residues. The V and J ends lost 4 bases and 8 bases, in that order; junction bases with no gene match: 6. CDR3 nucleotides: TGCGCCAGCAGCAAGACTAGCGGGGGGGTAGGTACGCAGTATTTT. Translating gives CASSKTSGGVGTQYF.

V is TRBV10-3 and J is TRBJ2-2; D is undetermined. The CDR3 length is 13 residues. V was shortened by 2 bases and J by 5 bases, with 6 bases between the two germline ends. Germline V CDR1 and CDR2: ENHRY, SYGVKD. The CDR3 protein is CAISEKTTGELFF. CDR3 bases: TGTGCCATCAGTGAGAAAACAACCGGGGAGCTGTTTTTT.

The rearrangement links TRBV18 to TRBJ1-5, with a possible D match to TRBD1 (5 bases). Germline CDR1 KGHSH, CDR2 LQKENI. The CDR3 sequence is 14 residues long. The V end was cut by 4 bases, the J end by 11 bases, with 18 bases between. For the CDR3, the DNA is TGTGCCAGCTCACGTGACAGCGCCTTGGGGACCCAGCATTTT. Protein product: CASSRDSALGTQHF.

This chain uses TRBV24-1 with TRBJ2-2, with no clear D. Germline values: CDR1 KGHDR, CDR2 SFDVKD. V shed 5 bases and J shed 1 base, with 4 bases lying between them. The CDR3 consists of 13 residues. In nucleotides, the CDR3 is TGTGCCACCAGTGCACAGAACACCGGGGAGCTGTTTTTT. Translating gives CATSAQNTGELFF.

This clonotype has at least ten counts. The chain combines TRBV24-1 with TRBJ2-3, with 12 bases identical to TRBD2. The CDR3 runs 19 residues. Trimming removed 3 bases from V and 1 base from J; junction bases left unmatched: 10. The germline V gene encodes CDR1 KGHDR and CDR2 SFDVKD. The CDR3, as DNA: TGTGCCACCAGTGATGAGACTAGCGGGAGCTCCCCTGGCACAGATACGCAGTATTTT. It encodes CATSDETSGSSPGTDTQYF.

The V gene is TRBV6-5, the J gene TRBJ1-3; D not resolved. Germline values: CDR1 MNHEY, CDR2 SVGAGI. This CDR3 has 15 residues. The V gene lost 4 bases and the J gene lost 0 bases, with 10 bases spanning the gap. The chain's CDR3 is CASSSSGSSGNTIYF. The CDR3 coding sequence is TGTGCCAGCAGTTCATCAGGATCCTCTGGAAACACCATATATTTT.

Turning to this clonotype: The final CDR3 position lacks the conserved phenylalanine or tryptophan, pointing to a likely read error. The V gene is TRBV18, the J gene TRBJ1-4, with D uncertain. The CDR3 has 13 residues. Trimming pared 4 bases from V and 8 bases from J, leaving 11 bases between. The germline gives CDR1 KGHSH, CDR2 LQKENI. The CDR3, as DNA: TGTGCCAGCTCACGAGAGGCAGGAGAAAAACTGTTTCTT. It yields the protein CASSREAGEKLFL.

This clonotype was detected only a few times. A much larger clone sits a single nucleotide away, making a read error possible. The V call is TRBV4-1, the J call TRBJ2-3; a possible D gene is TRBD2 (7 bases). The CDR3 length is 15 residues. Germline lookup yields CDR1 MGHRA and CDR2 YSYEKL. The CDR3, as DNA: TGCGCCAGCAGCGACCGGGGGGCTAGCACAGGTACGCAGTATTTT. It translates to CASSDRGASTGTQYF.

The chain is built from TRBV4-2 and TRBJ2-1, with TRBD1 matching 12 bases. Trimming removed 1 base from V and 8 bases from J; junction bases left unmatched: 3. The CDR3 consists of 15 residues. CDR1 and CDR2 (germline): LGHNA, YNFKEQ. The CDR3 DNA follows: TGTGCCAGCAGCCAAGCGGGACAGGGGGCAGATGAGCAGTTCTTC. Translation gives CASSQAGQGADEQFF.

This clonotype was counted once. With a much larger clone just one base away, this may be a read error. The DNA of the CDR3 is TGTGCCAGCATCCGAGCGGACTCTGGAAACACCATACATTTT. It specifies CASIRADSGNTIHF. The chain carries TRBV6-4 and TRBJ1-3; D gene uncertain. CDR1 MRHNA and CDR2 SNTAGT come from the germline V gene. This CDR3 comprises 14 residues.

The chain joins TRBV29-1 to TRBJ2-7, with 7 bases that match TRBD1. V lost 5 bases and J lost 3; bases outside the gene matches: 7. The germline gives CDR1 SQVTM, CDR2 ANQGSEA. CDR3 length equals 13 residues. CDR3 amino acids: CSVSKTGNYEQYF. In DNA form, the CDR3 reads TGCAGCGTTTCTAAGACAGGGAACTACGAGCAGTACTTC.

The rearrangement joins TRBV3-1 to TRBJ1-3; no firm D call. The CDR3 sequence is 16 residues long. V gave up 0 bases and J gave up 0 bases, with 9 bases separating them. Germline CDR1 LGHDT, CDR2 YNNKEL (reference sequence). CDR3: CASSQDSRRSGNTIYF. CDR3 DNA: TGTGCCAGCAGCCAAGATTCGAGGCGCTCTGGAAACACCATATATTTT.

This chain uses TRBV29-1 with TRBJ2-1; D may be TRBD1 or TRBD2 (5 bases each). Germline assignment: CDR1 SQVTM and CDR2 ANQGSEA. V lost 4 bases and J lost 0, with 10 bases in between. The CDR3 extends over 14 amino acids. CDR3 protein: CSVVGGSSYNEQFF. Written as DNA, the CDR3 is TGCAGCGTTGTTGGGGGAAGCTCCTACAATGAGCAGTTCTTC.

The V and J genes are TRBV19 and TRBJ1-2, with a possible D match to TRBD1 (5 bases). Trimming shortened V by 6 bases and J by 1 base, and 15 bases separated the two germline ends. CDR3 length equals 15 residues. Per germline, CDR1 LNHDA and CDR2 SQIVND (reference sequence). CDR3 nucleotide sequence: TGTGCCAGTAGAAAGAGCGGGGGAGATAACTATGGCTACACCTTC. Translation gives CASRKSGGDNYGYTF. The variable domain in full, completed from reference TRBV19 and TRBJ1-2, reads DGGITQSPKYLFRKEGQNVTLSCEQNLNHDAMYWYRQDPGQGLRLIYYSQIVNDFQKGDIAEGYSVSREKKESFPLTVTSAQKNPTAFYLCASRKSGGDNYGYTFGSGTRLTVV.

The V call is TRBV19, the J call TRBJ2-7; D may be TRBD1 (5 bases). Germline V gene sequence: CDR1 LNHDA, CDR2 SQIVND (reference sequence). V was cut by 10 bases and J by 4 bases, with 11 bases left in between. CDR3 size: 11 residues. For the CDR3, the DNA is TGTGCCACCAGGGTTAGGTACGAGCAGTACTTC. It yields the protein CATRVRYEQYF.

CDR3 loop: CASSPWQGLGQPQHF. The CDR3 DNA reads TGTGCCAGCTCACCATGGCAGGGGCTCGGTCAGCCCCAGCATTTT. The chain carries TRBV18 and TRBJ1-5, with D maybe TRBD1 (6 bases). V was cut by 2 bases and J by 6 bases, with 14 bases left in between. Germline V lookup: CDR1 KGHSH, CDR2 LQKENI. The CDR3 loop spans 15 amino acids.

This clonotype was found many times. In DNA form, the CDR3 reads TGTGCCAGCAGTTACTCGTCGGGGGACACTGAAGCTTTCTTT. Residues: CASSYSSGDTEAFF. This chain connects TRBV6-5 to TRBJ1-1, with D possibly matching TRBD1 (5 bases). The CDR3 is made up of 14 amino acids. Germline V gives CDR1 MNHEY, CDR2 SVGAGI. Trimming removed 0 bases at V and 3 bases at J, with 8 bases between.